The entry that follows covers one T cell receptor (beta chain) sequence. The antigen remains undetermined. These data are taken from a study of graft-versus-host responses after intestinal transplantation. Across the whole study: Recipients were given multivisceral, liver-intestinal, or isolated intestinal transplants. Every transplant recipient was induced with anti-thymocyte globulin, then maintained on tacrolimus and steroids for roughly 3 years.

This CDR3 region has 15 residues. Regarding the study as a whole: Researchers found peak circulating GvH clone levels linked to early post-transplant HvG declines. GvH clones occurred in recipient marrow; some first appeared in ileum or blood.

The table came from immunoSEQ multiplex PCR; TCRdb's copy has only in-frame clones and leaves some out. Seen here are tens of thousands of clones, around nine tenths observed once, and the top ten hold about 0.3%. The source is a human donor who received an intestinal transplant. Material: unstimulated CD4+ T cells sorted from spleen or lymph node cells, obtained before intestinal transplant. J is TRBJ1-2 and V is TRBV21-1. TRBV21-1 is a pseudogene locus. In nucleotides, the CDR3 is TGTGCCAGCAGCAAAAAACGGAGAGAGTTCTATGGCTACACCTTC. Amino acids: CASSKKRREFYGYTF.